Below, one T cell receptor beta chain is given with its context. This clonotype was found many times. Its antigen is unknown. The input lacks base qualities; no much larger clone sits a single base away. TCR beta CDR3 regions were amplified from RNA transcripts for repertoire sequencing. The first round was an RT-PCR using HTBI primers with the Qiagen OneStep RT-PCR kit, and this first round was followed by a second-round multiplex PCR, then size selection and purification. Sequencing of the libraries was carried out on an Illumina HiSeq2000 in paired-end mode with 100 bp reads. From the authors' description of their analysis: SOAPnuke was used to process the reads, throwing out any read that had adapters, had uncalled bases, had a mean Phred below 15, or lacked an exact constant-primer or identifier match. High-quality paired reads were merged with COPE v1.2.5. Clonotypes were defined as unique nucleotide sequences and were aligned to IMGT TRB V, D and J references using MiTCR v1.1. The analysis was limited to V-J combinations with a frequency above 0.0001, which together covered 99.2% of repertoires. For each V-J combination, a TCR clonal expansion and chaos score was defined as the ratio of F50 clonal expansion to chaos observed in the TCRdist matrix. Features were reduced by Welch's t-statistics and random forest to more than 10 V-J combinations, which fed a naive Bayes classifier. Thyroid-blood repertoire similarity was quantified with the Morisita-Horn index. The public reads were quality trimmed at Q25 with fastp and then assembled into clones with MiXCR by TCRdb, keeping productive beta chains. Rows are combined by CDR3 protein, so each entry shows the most common genes and DNA. In this record, the V and J calls reflect TCRdb's handling and not the investigators' own analysis. In all, the sample holds over a million distinct CDR3 sequences, and 36% of those were seen once. The ten largest clones add up to around 10% of the sample.

This specimen comes from a study of Graves' ophthalmopathy and Graves' hyperthyroidism listed by TCRdb under 2018. Background on the whole study: A patient counted as having stable hyperthyroidism if there was no progression to ophthalmopathy within 18 months of follow-up. The study used signatures of the TCR beta repertoire to tell Graves' ophthalmopathy apart from Graves' hyperthyroidism and to predict which patients would progress to ophthalmopathy. An independent validation cohort was composed of fewer than 20 hyperthyroidism patients and around 16 patients who later progressed from hyperthyroidism to ophthalmopathy. Following sample collection, hyperthyroidism patients were given methimazole at a starting dose of 30 mg daily, and ophthalmopathy patients were given high-dose intravenous methylprednisolone. In total, 135 blood samples were TCR-sequenced: fewer than 50 ophthalmopathy, approximately 80 hyperthyroidism and roughly 17 hyperthyroidism-to-ophthalmopathy patients. To explore V-J signatures that distinguish ophthalmopathy from hyperthyroidism, a discovery set of about a hundred patients was enrolled, made up of around 40 with ophthalmopathy and some 58 with stable hyperthyroidism. In more than five hyperthyroidism patients, T-cell repertoires of thyroid tissue and blood were compared. The study at large found these results: No statistical method was used to predetermine the sample size, and group allocation was not hidden from the investigators. Most expanded thyroid clonotypes with frequency above 0.001 were also detected in blood, suggesting blood repertoires may reflect the thyroid immune response. Ophthalmopathy was separated from stable hyperthyroidism by the 13-signature model with around 89% sensitivity and 81% to 84% specificity in cross-validation and with 80%/75% in the test set. In validation, the model predicted ophthalmopathy progression with about 71% sensitivity and 72% to 80% specificity; approximately 12 predicted patients were CT-confirmed with GO in a median of around 6.5 months.

Patients with hyperthyroidism were aged 18 to 65 years, had been newly diagnosed, and had a disease duration of less than 2 months. Patients with other autoimmune diseases, uncontrolled infections, pregnancy or lactation were excluded. Diagnosis was based on clinical symptoms, serum thyroxine, TRAb, thyroid ultrasound and orbital computed tomography. Total RNA was extracted with Trizol reagent and quality-checked on an Agilent 2100 Bioanalyzer. Via the germline V gene, CDR1 is SGHTA and CDR2 FQGNSA. V is cut back by 8 bases and J by 4 bases, with 8 bases in the junction unmatched. The cysteine opens and the phenylalanine closes a CDR3 of 14 amino acids. This entry keeps only the CDR3 DNA: 42 bases, framed from base 1.

The chain links TRBV7-2 with TRBJ2-5; 9 of the junction bases match TRBD2. The clonotype was recovered from an adult man with Graves' hyperthyroidism. Sample: peripheral blood or thyroid tissue (not recorded which). The DNA sequence is as follows: TGTGCCAGCGCAGCGGGAGGTTTGCGAGAGACCCAGTACTTC. The resulting protein is CASAAGGLRETQYF.